The present entry profiles one T cell receptor (beta chain) with its context. Its antigen is currently not known. No clone much larger than this one lies a single base away; base qualities are absent. The germline V gene (reference sequence) gives CDR1 as DFQATT and CDR2 as SNEGSKA. V is cut by 3 bases and J by 8 bases, and the space between the germline ends is 8 bases. Spanning cysteine to phenylalanine, the CDR3 consists of 12 amino acids. Only the CDR3 portion is preserved as DNA: 36 bases, with reading frame beginning at the first base. PBMCs were isolated by Ficoll-Paque density gradient centrifugation. These reads were obtained on an Illumina NovaSeq 6000. cDNA libraries for TCRalpha and TCRbeta were prepared by 5'RACE using constant-segment primers, with sample barcodes and unique molecular identifiers added. Trizol reagent was used to extract RNA from every sample. Libraries were amplified in two PCR steps, with a second sample barcode and Illumina TruSeq adapters added in the second step. Libraries were sequenced on an Illumina NovaSeq with 2 x 150 bp paired-end reads. The original pipeline was this. Reads were demultiplexed and collapsed into UMI-guided consensus sequences with migec v1.2.7. With mixcr v2.1.11, UMI consensuses were aligned to TRA and TRB V and J templates and assembled into clonotypes. A clonotype was counted as expanded or contracted only if both edgeR and NoisET called the change significant, with noise models trained on biological replicates. For edgeR calls, a false discovery rate-adjusted p below 0.01 and a log2 fold-change threshold of 1 were applied. As an exploratory analysis of dynamics, max-normalized trajectories of the 1000 most abundant clonotypes were examined by PCA with hierarchical clustering. Each responding clone was given a CD4 or CD8 phenotype based on the CD4+ and CD8+ repertoires, which had been sequenced separately. TCRdb cleaned the public reads at Q25 with fastp, built clones with MiXCR and kept in-frame beta chains. One record per CDR3 amino acid sequence lists the most common genes and DNA. The V and J calls and clone size come from TCRdb's table, not from the authors' own analysis. The sample yields roughly 340,000 distinct CDR3 sequences; under 25% were counted once. The top ten clones comprise roughly 23% of the sample.

The data are from a study of T-cell memory formation after mild COVID-19 (dated by TCRdb to 2020 to 2023). Regarding the research as a whole: TCR sequence clusters from the two donors were largely donor specific. In a couple of donors, T-cell clones that expanded and contracted after mild COVID-19 were followed by sequencing TCRalpha and TCRbeta repertoires longitudinally. Two young, previously healthy adult volunteers, one female and one male, were included in the cohort. On the study overall, not on this receptor specifically: SARS-CoV-2 specificity of the second-wave clones peaking on day 37 was not confirmed. Some responding clones were found in pre-infection memory, which suggests that pre-existing cross-reactive memory T cells took part in the SARS-CoV-2 response. Only a couple of mild cases were covered by the study, and larger cohorts that include severe cases with pre-infection samples were considered necessary. Contracting CD4+ clones were found mainly in CM and EM memory subsets, while CD8+ clones were enriched in EMRA. Clones that contracted from day 15 to 85 showed balanced CD4/CD8 phenotypes, whereas a second wave of clones that expanded from day 15 to 37 leaned towards CD4+.

The chain joins TRBV20-1 to TRBJ1-6; no D gene call is confident. This TCR was recovered from a man aged 18 to 29 who had mild COVID-19 (a few samples of this study predate the infection). The sample titles of this study are shuffled in the database, so cell type and time point are left out; the donor was told from shared clones. Sequencing was performed on PBMCs or a T cell subset sorted from them (not recorded which). The DNA sequence follows: TGCAGTGCTAGGAGGTCCCATTCACCCCTCCACTTT. Its product reads: CSARRSHSPLHF.